Shown below are 4 T cell receptor beta chains from a single sample sequenced in a study of shared clonotypes between healthy human individuals. Assay used: immunoSEQ multiplex PCR; TCRdb lists only in-frame clones, some missing. The repertoire holds roughly 330,000 clones, under 80% seen once, with about 9.3% in the top ten. The sequencing input was memory CD4+ T cells sorted from blood. Subset denoted: CD45RA-negative fraction. These receptors were collected from a man younger than 45 in good health.

The chain employs TRBV6-5 and TRBJ2-1, with D possibly TRBD1 on 5 matching bases. This CDR3 spans 14 amino acids. Trimming shortened V by 5 bases and J by 7 bases, and 15 bases separated the two germline ends. Germline V gene data show CDR1 as MNHEY and CDR2 as SVGAGI. The CDR3 protein is CASSRAGQGNEQFF. For the CDR3, the DNA is TGTGCCAGCAGTCGCGCAGGGCAAGGGAATGAGCAGTTCTTC.

This clone was counted a few times. The V call is TRBV7-2, the J call TRBJ1-2; D gene unclear. The germline CDR1 and CDR2 sequences are SGHTA and FQGNSA. The CDR3 sequence is 14 residues long. Trimming cost V 1 base and J 8 bases, with 14 bases left between them. In DNA form, the CDR3 reads TGTGCCAGCAGCTTAGTCACGGGGTGGCAGGGCTACACCTTC. Translation: CASSLVTGWQGYTF.

At least ten counts were recorded for this clone. This sequence joins TRBV7-6 and TRBJ1-1; 9 bases are a match to TRBD1. This CDR3 has 18 residues. Germline trimming cut 2 bases from V and 3 bases from J; bases unmatched to any gene: 13. Germline values: CDR1 SGHVS, CDR2 FNYEAQ. The CDR3 is CASSLFLTGTGRYTEAFF. Written as DNA, the CDR3 is TGTGCCAGCAGCTTATTTCTTACCGGGACAGGGAGATACACTGAAGCTTTCTTT.

This clone was recorded a few times. The genes are TRBV7-2 and TRBJ2-1; 8 bases agree with TRBD1. The CDR3 extends over 14 amino acids. Trimming took 6 bases from V and 6 from J; bases not matched to a gene: 7. Germline-derived CDR1 and CDR2 are SGHTA and FQGNSA. CDR3 residues: CASRTTGGFNEQFF. The CDR3 DNA is TGTGCCAGCAGAACCACAGGGGGATTCAATGAGCAGTTCTTC.